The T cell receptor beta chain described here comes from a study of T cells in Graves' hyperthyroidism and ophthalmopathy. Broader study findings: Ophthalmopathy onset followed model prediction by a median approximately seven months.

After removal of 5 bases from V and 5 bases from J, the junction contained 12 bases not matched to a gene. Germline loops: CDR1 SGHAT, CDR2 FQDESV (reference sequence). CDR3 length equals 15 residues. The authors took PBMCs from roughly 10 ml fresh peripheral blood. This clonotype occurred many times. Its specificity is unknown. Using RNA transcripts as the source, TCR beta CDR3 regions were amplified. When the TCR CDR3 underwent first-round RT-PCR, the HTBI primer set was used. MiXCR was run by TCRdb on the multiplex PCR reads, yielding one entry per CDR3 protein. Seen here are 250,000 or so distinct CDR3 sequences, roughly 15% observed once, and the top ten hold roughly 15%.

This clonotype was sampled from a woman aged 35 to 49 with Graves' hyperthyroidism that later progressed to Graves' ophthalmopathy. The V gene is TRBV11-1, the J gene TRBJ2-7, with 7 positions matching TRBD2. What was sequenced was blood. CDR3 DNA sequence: TGTGCCAGCAGCCCCCTCGGACTAGTAAGCGACGAGCAGTACTTC. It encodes CASSPLGLVSDEQYF.